The clone carrying this T cell receptor beta chain was seen repeatedly, ten times or more. The antigen is undetermined. These data are taken from a study of T-cell reconstitution after alpha-beta-depleted transplantation in children. Study-wide results and caveats: The origin of high day-60 TCRbeta diversity in some patients lay in surviving recipient T cells and thymic progenitors.

The TCRbeta library was prepared with unique molecular identifiers. One entry per CDR3 protein, called by TCRdb with MiXCR from the PCR reads. This repertoire shows around 700,000 distinct CDR3 sequences, 10% to 15% found once; its top ten account for 0.79%. The clonotype comes from a girl aged 2 to 10 with congenital amegakaryocytic thrombocytopenia, due to receive a stem cell transplant. The specimen comprised PBMCs, sampled before TCRalphabeta/CD19-depleted stem cell transplant.

CDR3 DNA: TGCGCCAGCAGCGTTGACAGGGGGTATACCTACGAGCAGTACTTC. It yields the protein CASSVDRGYTYEQYF. V usage is TRBV5-1 and J usage is TRBJ2-7; 9 bases line up with TRBD1. V lost 4 bases to trimming and J lost 2 bases; unmatched junction nucleotides: 7. This CDR3 region has 15 residues. Looked up from germline, CDR1 is SGHRS and CDR2 is YFSETQ.